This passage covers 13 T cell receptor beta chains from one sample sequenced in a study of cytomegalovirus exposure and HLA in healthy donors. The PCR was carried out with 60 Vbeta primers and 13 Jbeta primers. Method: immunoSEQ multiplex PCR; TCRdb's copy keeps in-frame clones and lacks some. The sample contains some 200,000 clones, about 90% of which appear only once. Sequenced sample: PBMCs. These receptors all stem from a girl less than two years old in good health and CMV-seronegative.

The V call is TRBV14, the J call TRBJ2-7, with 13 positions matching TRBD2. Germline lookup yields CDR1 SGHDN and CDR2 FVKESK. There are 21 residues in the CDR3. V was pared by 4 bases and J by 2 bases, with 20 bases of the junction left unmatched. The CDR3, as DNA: TGTGCCAGCAGCCCCGGACTAGCGGGAGCACGCCACACGGGACTTACCTACGAGCAGTACTTC. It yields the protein CASSPGLAGARHTGLTYEQYF.

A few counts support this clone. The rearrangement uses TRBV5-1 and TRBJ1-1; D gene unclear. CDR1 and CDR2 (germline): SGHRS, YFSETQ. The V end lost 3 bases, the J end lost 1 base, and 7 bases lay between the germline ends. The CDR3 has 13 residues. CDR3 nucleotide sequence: TGCGCCAGCAGCTCGACGGGGAACACTGAAGCTTTCTTT. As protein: CASSSTGNTEAFF. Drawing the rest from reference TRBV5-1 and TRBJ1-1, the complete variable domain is KAGVTQTPRYLIKTRGQQVTLSCSPISGHRSVSWYQQTPGQGLQFLFEYFSETQRNKGNFPGRFSGRQFSNSRSEMNVSTLELGDSALYLCASSSTGNTEAFFGQGTRLTVV.

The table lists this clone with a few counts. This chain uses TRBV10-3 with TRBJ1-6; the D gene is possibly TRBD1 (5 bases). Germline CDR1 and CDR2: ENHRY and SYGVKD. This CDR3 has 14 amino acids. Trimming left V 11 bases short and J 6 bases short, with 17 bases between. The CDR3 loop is CAGNRMGGNSPLHF. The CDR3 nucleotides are TGTGCCGGGAACCGGATGGGGGGTAATTCACCCCTCCACTTT.

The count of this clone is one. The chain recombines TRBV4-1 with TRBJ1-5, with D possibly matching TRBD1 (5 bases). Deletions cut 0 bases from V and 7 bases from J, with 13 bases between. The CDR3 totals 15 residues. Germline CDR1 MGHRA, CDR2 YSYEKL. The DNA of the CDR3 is TGCGCCAGCAGCCAAGAACCCGACAGATCCCAGCCCCAGCATTTT. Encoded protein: CASSQEPDRSQPQHF.

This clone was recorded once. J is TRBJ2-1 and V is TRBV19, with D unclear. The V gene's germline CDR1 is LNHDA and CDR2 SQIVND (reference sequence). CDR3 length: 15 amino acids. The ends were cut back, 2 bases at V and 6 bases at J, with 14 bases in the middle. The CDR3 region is CASSISAGHVNEQFF. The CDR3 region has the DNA TGTGCCAGTAGTATATCGGCAGGTCATGTCAATGAGCAGTTCTTC.

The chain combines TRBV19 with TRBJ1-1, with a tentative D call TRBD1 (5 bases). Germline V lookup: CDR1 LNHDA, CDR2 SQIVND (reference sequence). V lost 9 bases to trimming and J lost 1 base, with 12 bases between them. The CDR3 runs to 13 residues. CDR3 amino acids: CASTQTANTEAFF. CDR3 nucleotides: TGTGCCAGCACTCAGACAGCGAACACTGAAGCTTTCTTT. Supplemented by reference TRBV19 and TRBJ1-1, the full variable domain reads DGGITQSPKYLFRKEGQNVTLSCEQNLNHDAMYWYRQDPGQGLRLIYYSQIVNDFQKGDIAEGYSVSREKKESFPLTVTSAQKNPTAFYLCASTQTANTEAFFGQGTRLTVV.

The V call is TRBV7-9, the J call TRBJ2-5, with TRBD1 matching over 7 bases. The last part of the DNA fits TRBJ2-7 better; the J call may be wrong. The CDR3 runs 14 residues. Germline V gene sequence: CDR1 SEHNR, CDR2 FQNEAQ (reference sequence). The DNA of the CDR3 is TGTGCCAGCAGCTTACCGCTCGGACAGGTCGAGCAGTACTTC. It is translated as CASSLPLGQVEQYF.

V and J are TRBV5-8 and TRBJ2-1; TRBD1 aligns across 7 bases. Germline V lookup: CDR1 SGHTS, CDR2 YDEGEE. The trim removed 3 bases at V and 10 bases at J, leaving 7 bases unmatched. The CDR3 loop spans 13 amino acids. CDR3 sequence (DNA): TGTGCCAGCAGCTGGGGACAGCGGTGGGAGCAGTTCTTC. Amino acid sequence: CASSWGQRWEQFF.

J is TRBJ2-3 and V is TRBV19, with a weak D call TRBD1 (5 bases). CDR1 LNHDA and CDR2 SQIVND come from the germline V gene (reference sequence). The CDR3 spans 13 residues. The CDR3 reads CVVGRGSTDTQYF. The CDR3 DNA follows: TGTGTCGTAGGAAGGGGCAGCACAGATACGCAGTATTTT.

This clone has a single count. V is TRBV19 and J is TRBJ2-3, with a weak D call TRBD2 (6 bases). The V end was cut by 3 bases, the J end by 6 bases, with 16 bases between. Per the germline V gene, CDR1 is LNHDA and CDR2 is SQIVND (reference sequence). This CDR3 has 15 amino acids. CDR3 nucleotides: TGTGCCAGTAGTATGGAGCGACAAGGAGGGGATACGCAGTATTTT. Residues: CASSMERQGGDTQYF. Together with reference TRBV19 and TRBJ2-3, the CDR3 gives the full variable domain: DGGITQSPKYLFRKEGQNVTLSCEQNLNHDAMYWYRQDPGQGLRLIYYSQIVNDFQKGDIAEGYSVSREKKESFPLTVTSAQKNPTAFYLCASSMERQGGDTQYFGPGTRLTVL.

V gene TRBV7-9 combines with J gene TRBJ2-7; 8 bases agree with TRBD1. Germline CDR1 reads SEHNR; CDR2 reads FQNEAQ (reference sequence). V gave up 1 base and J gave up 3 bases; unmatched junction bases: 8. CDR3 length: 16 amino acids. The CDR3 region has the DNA TGTGCCAGCAGCTTAGTATACGACAGGGGCAACTACGAGCAGTACTTC. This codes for CASSLVYDRGNYEQYF. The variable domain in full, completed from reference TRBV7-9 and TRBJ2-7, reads DTGVSQNPRHKITKRGQNVTFRCDPISEHNRLYWYRQTLGQGPEFLTYFQNEAQLEKSRLLSDRFSAERPKGSFSTLEIQRTEQGDSAMYLCASSLVYDRGNYEQYFGPGTRLTVT.

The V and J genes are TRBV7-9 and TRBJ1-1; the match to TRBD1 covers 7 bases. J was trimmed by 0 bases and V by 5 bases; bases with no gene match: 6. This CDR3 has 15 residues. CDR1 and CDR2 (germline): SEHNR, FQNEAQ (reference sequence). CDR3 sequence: CASSARDSLNTEAFF. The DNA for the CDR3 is TGTGCCAGCAGCGCCCGGGACAGCCTGAACACTGAAGCTTTCTTT. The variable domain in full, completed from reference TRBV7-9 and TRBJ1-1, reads DTGVSQNPRHKITKRGQNVTFRCDPISEHNRLYWYRQTLGQGPEFLTYFQNEAQLEKSRLLSDRFSAERPKGSFSTLEIQRTEQGDSAMYLCASSARDSLNTEAFFGQGTRLTVV.

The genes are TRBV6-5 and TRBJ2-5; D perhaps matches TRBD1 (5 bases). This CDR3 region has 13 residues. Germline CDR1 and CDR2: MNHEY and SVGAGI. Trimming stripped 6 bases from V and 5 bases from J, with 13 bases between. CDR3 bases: TGTGCCAGCAGCCAGGGTGGGGCTGAGACCCAGTACTTC. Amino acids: CASSQGGAETQYF.